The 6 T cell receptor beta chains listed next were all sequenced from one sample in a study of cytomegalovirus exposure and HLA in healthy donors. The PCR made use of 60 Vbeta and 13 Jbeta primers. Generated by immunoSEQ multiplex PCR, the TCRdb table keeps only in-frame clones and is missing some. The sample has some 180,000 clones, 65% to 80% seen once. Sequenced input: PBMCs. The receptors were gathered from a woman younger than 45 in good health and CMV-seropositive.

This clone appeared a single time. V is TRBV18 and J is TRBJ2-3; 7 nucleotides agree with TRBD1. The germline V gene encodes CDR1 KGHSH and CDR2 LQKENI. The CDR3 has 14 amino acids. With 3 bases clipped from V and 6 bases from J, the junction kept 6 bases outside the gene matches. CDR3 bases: TGTGCCAGCTCACCGCCGGACAGGCTGGATACGCAGTATTTT. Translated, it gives CASSPPDRLDTQYF.

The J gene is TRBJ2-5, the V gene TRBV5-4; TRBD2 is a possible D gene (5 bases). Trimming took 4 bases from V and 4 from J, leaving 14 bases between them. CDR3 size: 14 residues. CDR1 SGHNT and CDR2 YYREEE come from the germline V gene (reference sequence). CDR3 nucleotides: TGTGCCAGCAGCCTATCAGCGGAGCTAGAGACCCAGTACTTC. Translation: CASSLSAELETQYF.

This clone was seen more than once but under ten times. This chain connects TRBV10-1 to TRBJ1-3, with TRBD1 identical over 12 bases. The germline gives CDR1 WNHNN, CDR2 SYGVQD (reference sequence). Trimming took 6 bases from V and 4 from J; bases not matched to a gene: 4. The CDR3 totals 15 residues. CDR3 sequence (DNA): TGCGCCAGCAGCTCCGGGACAGGGGGCGGAAACACCATATATTTT. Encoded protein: CASSSGTGGGNTIYF.

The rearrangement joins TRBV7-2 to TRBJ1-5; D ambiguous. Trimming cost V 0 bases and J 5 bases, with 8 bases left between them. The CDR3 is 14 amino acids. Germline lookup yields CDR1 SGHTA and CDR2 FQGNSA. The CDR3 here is CASSLAPGYQPQHF. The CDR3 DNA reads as TGTGCCAGCAGCTTAGCACCGGGGTATCAGCCCCAGCATTTT.

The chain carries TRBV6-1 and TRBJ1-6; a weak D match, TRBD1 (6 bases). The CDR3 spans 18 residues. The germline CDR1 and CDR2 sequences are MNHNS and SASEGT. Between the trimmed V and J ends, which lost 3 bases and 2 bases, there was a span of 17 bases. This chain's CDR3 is CASSDFRGGVPYNSPLHF. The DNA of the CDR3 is TGTGCCAGCAGTGACTTCCGGGGGGGCGTCCCCTATAATTCACCCCTCCACTTT.

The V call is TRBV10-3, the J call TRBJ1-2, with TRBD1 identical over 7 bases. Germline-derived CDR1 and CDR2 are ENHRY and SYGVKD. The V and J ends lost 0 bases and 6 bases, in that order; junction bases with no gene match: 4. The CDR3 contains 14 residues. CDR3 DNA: TGTGCCATCAGTGAGTCAGCGACAGGGAATGGCTACACCTTC. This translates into CAISESATGNGYTF.